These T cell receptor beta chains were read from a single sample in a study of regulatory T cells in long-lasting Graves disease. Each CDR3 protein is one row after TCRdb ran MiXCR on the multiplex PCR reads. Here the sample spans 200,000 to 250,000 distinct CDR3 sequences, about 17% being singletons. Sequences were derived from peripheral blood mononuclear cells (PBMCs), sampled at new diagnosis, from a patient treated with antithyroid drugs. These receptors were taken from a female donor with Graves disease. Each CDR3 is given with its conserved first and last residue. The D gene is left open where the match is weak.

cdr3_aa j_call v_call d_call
CASSPGVNNEQFF TRBJ2-1 TRBV18 -
CSARLASRVNTEAFF TRBJ1-1 TRBV20-1 -
CASSASPGGVYNEQFF TRBJ2-1 TRBV11-2 TRBD2
CASRRRGNEKLFF TRBJ1-4 TRBV7-6 -
CASSKQGKDGYTF TRBJ1-2 TRBV6-1 TRBD1
CASSFPTSAPRTDTQYF TRBJ2-3 TRBV6-5 TRBD2
CASSLRAGGPSGETQYF TRBJ2-5 TRBV12-3/TRBV12-4 TRBD2
CASSPRDSTRGTEAFF TRBJ1-1 TRBV6-1 -
CASAPCAGCEQFF TRBJ2-1 TRBV11-3 -
CASSLAGASWHNEQFF TRBJ2-1 TRBV7-8 -
CASTSDGVETQYF TRBJ2-5 TRBV6-2/TRBV6-3 -
CASSLRQARRGQFF TRBJ2-1 TRBV12-3/TRBV12-4 -
CASSAPGQEFTGELFF TRBJ2-2 TRBV11-2 TRBD1
CASGSPLAREYETQYF TRBJ2-5 TRBV12-5 TRBD2
CASSFRAGEETQYF TRBJ2-5 TRBV11-2 TRBD2
CATSRDGRFDEQFF TRBJ2-1 TRBV15 -
CASSPPGRNTQYF TRBJ2-3 TRBV3-1 -
CASSIGPQAFF TRBJ1-1 TRBV12-3/TRBV12-4 -
CASSGVSEARASGNTIYF TRBJ1-3 TRBV7-9 -
CASRTIRTDTQYF TRBJ2-3 TRBV11-2 -